This TCR beta chain was retrieved from a study of blood T cell repertoires in COVID-19 (dated by TCRdb to about 2020). Notes on the research overall: The collaborator samples originated in the United States, Italy and Spain and spanned the acute and convalescent phases of COVID-19. The prospective study material was composed of cDNA or gDNA derived from T cells, B-cell-depleted T cells, or PBMCs. The dataset comprised deeply sampled blood TCRbeta repertoires from subjects exposed to, actively infected with, or recovered from COVID-19. The repertoires were released in a freely available public database intended as a resource for research on the immune response to SARS-CoV-2. The samples were drawn from the first 160 participants of the ongoing ImmuneRACE study and from 950 to 1,500 subjects provided by 6 global collaborators. Sample metadata almost always included a de-identified subject ID, COVID-19 status, age in years and sex. Where HLA class I and class II types were available, the types were taken from metadata supplied by the sample provider, not from assay-based typing. Study-level results and caveats: How much clinical and demographic metadata was included differed by source and by participant, and the metadata was provided uncurated.

Each collaborating institution followed its own protocols to collect whole blood in K2EDTA tubes. For TCRbeta analysis, collaborator samples were shipped as frozen whole blood, as isolated PBMCs, or as DNA extracted from either sample type. Trimming removed 4 bases from V and 7 bases from J, leaving 20 bases between the germline ends. CDR3 length: 16 amino acids, cysteine to phenylalanine. The sequence is cut down to CDR3 DNA, 48 bases in frame from base 1. The germline V gene provides CDR1 SGHAT and CDR2 FQNNGV. About this clone itself: This clone's antigen is unknown. Base quality data are lacking; no much larger clone is found one base away.

TCRbeta CDR3 regions were amplified from genomic DNA using the immunoSEQ Assay, a bias-controlled multiplex PCR. From the authors' description of their analysis: Nucleated cell counts per sample were estimated from amplification of reference gene primers within the assay. Sequence reads were collapsed and filtered to measure the absolute abundance of every unique TCRbeta CDR3 rearrangement. For each sample, productive Simpson clonality was calculated as the square root of Simpson's diversity index over productive rearrangements. In TCRdb, the immuneACCESS table is reduced to in-frame sequences with V and J assigned. These tables do not hold every clone; where another copy was compared, an unresolved V gene accounts for under half, and the others remain unexplained. V, J and clone size were drawn from that table, and D and trimming were deduced from the DNA. The sample data list approximately 140,000 clones, and 70% to 90% of these were observed just once. Clones ranked in the top ten supply roughly 3.3% of the sample.

This TCR came from a man between 65 and 79 years old with acute or convalescent COVID-19. Sequencing was performed on peripheral blood. This chain joins TRBV11-2 to TRBJ2-1; the D segment could be TRBD2, given 5 matching bases. CDR3 loop: CASSSDPSPLGNEQFF. The nucleotide sequence is TGTGCCAGCAGCTCCGACCCTAGCCCCCTTGGGAATGAGCAGTTCTTC.